These 12 T cell receptor beta chains were sequenced from one sample in a study of blood T cell repertoires in COVID-19. TCRdb's table, derived via immunoSEQ multiplex PCR, lists solely in-frame clones and lacks some. This sample carries about 76,000 clones, roughly 85% of them seen once, and the ten largest clones take 9.6%. The sample was peripheral blood. These receptors were taken from a man in his fifties with COVID-19, enrolled during active disease.

The chain employs TRBV7-9 and TRBJ2-3; D is perhaps TRBD2 (5 bases). Germline CDR1 and CDR2: SEHNR and FQNEAQ (reference sequence). V was pared by 2 bases and J by 0 bases, with 6 bases between. The CDR3 sequence is 14 residues long. For the CDR3, the DNA is TGTGCCAGCAGCTTAAGCGGAAGCACAGATACGCAGTATTTT. Protein product: CASSLSGSTDTQYF.

This clone has only one observation. The chain uses TRBV19 and TRBJ1-2; D perhaps matches TRBD1 (6 bases). V dropped 5 bases and J dropped 8 bases, with 18 bases sitting between them. Germline CDR1 reads LNHDA; CDR2 reads SQIVND (reference sequence). The CDR3 extends over 14 amino acids. CDR3 nucleotide sequence: TGTGCCAGTAGTCCCCGGGACACACGGGGAGGCTACACCTTC. Amino acids: CASSPRDTRGGYTF.

V usage is TRBV5-6 and J usage is TRBJ2-5; tentatively, D is TRBD1 (6 bases). The V end lost 0 bases, the J end lost 2 bases, and 11 bases lay between the germline ends. This CDR3 contains 15 residues. CDR1 SGHDT and CDR2 YYEEEE come from the germline V gene. In DNA form, the CDR3 reads TGTGCCAGCAGCTTGGCAACAGGGCAACAAGAGACCCAGTACTTC. It encodes CASSLATGQQETQYF.

V and J are TRBV9 and TRBJ2-7, with TRBD1 matching over 8 bases. Looked up from germline, CDR1 is SGDLS and CDR2 is YYNGEE. J was trimmed by 4 bases and V by 2 bases; bases with no gene match: 8. This CDR3 is built from 15 residues. CDR3 residues: CASSVNPGQAYEQYF. The CDR3 nucleotides are TGTGCCAGCAGCGTCAACCCGGGACAGGCTTACGAGCAGTACTTC. Together with reference TRBV9 and TRBJ2-7, the CDR3 gives the full variable domain: DSGVTQTPKHLITATGQRVTLRCSPRSGDLSVYWYQQSLDQGLQFLIQYYNGEERAKGNILERFSAQQFPDLHSELNLSSLELGDSALYFCASSVNPGQAYEQYFGPGTRLTVT.

The rearrangement uses TRBV7-3 and TRBJ2-6; D ambiguous. V lost 0 bases and J lost 1, with 7 bases in between. In germline, CDR1 is SGHTA, CDR2 FQGTGA. The CDR3 spans 16 residues. In nucleotides, the CDR3 is TGTGCCAGCAGCTTAACAATAGCATCTGGGGCCAACGTCCTGACTTTC. Encoded protein: CASSLTIASGANVLTF. Full variable domain (rest looked up from reference TRBV7-3 and TRBJ2-6): GAGVSQTPSNKVTEKGKYVELRCDPISGHTALYWYRQSLGQGPEFLIYFQGTGAADDSGLPNDRFFAVRPEGSVSTLKIQRTERGDSAVYLCASSLTIASGANVLTFGAGSRLTVL.

This chain joins TRBV19 and TRBJ2-7; D may be TRBD2 (6 bases). Per the germline V gene, CDR1 is LNHDA and CDR2 is SQIVND (reference sequence). The CDR3 consists of 16 residues. V lost 5 bases and J lost 2, with 19 bases in between. The CDR3 here is CASSRSGWRGTYEQYF. In nucleotides, the CDR3 is TGTGCCAGTAGTCGTTCGGGTTGGAGGGGCACCTACGAGCAGTACTTC.

The CDR3 region has the DNA TGTGCCAGCAGCCCCGTGGAGGGCGCGGGATACGAGCAGTACTTC. As protein: CASSPVEGAGYEQYF. The genes are TRBV5-6 and TRBJ2-7; perhaps TRBD2 as D (6 bases). CDR1 and CDR2 from the germline V gene are SGHDT and YYEEEE. The CDR3 has 15 amino acids. V was cut by 4 bases and J by 4 bases, with 18 bases left in between.

The chain combines TRBV30 with TRBJ2-1; D uncertain. CDR1 is GTSNPN, CDR2 SVGIG, per germline (reference sequence). CDR3 size: 12 residues. Trimming removed 0 bases from V and 4 bases from J, with 4 bases in between. For the CDR3, the DNA is TGTGCCTGGAGTGTCGTGTACAATGAGCAGTTCTTC. Its protein is CAWSVVYNEQFF.

CDR3 nucleotides: TGTGCCAGTAGTGCCGGGACAGGTATCTCCTACGAGCAGTACTTC. Residues: CASSAGTGISYEQYF. V is TRBV19 and J is TRBJ2-7; 8 nucleotides align to TRBD1. CDR1 and CDR2 from the germline V gene are LNHDA and SQIVND (reference sequence). The V gene end was trimmed by 5 bases and the J gene end by 0 bases; junction bases not matched to a gene: 6. This CDR3 spans 15 amino acids.

J is TRBJ1-2 and V is TRBV7-2; no reliable D call. Germline V gene data show CDR1 as SGHTA and CDR2 as FQGNSA. Trimming cost V 1 base and J 5 bases, with 5 bases left between them. The CDR3 extends over 12 amino acids. CDR3 sequence (DNA): TGTGCCAGCAGCTTAGGAGAATATGGCTACACCTTC. It encodes CASSLGEYGYTF.

The chain uses TRBV28 and TRBJ1-1, with TRBD1 identical over 7 bases. The CDR3 is made up of 14 amino acids. J lost 0 bases, V lost 5 bases, and 3 bases had no gene match. Looked up from germline, CDR1 is MDHEN and CDR2 is SYDVKM. CDR3 region: CASSPGQVNTEAFF. The CDR3 DNA reads as TGTGCCAGCAGTCCCGGACAGGTGAACACTGAAGCTTTCTTT.

The rearrangement joins TRBV19 to TRBJ2-2; D is perhaps TRBD2 (6 bases). CDR1 and CDR2 (germline): LNHDA, SQIVND (reference sequence). V lost 3 bases and J 3 bases, leaving 11 bases between the germline ends. The CDR3 has 15 residues. CDR3 region: CASSIGGAYTGELFF. CDR3 DNA sequence: TGTGCCAGTAGTATCGGCGGGGCGTACACCGGGGAGCTGTTTTTT.